This T cell receptor (beta chain) was recorded in a study of T cell responses to AZD1222 COVID-19 vaccine. Whole-study context: Pooling covered second doses at about 4 or about 12 weeks. Whole-study results and caveats: Close to half of spike-specific TCRs reportedly recognize unmutated variant regions. Spike-wide vaccine-associated CD4 TCRs dominated at 160-218 and 743-854.

About this clone: What it binds is not known.

The assay was immunoSEQ multiplex PCR, and TCRdb's table has in-frame clones only and misses some. This table holds 120,000 or so clones, approximately 83% found once. Germline CDR1 KGHSH, CDR2 LQKENI. The CDR3 is 15 amino acids. J lost 3 bases, V lost 8 bases, and 10 bases had no gene match. The TCR was taken from an adult in good health. Sequenced material: peripheral blood, taken on day 0 of AZD1222 vaccination. The chain combines TRBV18 with TRBJ1-5; 7 bases fit TRBD1. The chain's CDR3 is CASEAAGGYNQPQHF. The CDR3 bases are TGTGCCAGCGAAGCGGCAGGGGGATACAATCAGCCCCAGCATTTT. The whole variable domain, filled in from reference TRBV18 and TRBJ1-5, reads NAGVMQNPRHLVRRRGQEARLRCSPMKGHSHVYWYRQLPEEGLKFMVYLQKENIIDESGMPKERFSAEFPKEGPSILRIQQVVRGDSAAYFCASEAAGGYNQPQHFGDGTRLSIL.